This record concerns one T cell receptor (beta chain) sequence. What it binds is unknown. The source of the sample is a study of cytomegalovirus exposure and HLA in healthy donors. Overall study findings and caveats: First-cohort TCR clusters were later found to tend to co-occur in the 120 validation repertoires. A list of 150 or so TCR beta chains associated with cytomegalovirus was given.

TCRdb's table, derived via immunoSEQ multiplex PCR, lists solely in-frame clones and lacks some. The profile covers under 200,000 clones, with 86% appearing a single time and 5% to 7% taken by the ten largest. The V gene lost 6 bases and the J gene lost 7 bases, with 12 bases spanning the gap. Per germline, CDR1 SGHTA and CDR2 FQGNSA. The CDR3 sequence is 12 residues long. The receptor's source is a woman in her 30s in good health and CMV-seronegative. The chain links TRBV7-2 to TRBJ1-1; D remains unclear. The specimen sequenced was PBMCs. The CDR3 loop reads CASRPQPNEAFF. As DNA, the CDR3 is TGTGCCAGCAGACCGCAGCCTAATGAAGCTTTCTTT.